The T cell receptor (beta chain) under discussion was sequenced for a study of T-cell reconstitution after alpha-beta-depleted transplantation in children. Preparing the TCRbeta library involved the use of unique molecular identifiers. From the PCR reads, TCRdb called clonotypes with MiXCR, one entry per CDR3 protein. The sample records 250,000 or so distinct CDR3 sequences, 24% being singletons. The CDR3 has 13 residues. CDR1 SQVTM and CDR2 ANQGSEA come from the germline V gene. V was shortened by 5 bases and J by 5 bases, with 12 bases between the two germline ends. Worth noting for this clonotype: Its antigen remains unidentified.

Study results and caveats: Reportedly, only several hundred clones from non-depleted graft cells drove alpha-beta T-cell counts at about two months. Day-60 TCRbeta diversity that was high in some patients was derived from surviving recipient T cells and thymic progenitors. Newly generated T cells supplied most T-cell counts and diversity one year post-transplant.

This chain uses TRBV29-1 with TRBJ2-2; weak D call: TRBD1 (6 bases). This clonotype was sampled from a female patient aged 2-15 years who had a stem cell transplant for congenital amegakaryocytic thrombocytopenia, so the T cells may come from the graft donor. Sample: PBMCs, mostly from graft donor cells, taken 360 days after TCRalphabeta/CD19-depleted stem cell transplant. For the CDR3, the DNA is TGCAGCGTTCAAGGGCAGGGGACCGGGGAGCTGTTTTTT. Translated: CSVQGQGTGELFF.